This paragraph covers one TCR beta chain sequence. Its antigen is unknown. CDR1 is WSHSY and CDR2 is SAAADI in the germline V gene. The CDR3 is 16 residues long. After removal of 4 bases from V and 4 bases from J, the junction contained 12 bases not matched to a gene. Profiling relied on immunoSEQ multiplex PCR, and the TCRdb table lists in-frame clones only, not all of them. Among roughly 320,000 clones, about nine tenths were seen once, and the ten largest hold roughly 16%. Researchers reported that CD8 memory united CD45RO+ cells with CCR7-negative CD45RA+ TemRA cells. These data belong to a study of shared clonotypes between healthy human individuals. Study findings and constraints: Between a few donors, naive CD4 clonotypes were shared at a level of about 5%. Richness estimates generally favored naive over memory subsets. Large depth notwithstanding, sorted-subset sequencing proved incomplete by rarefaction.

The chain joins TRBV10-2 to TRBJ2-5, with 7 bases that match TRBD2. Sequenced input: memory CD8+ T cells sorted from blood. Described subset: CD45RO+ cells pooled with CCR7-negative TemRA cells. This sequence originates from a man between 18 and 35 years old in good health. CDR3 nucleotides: TGCGCCAGCAGTGCCCCTAGCGGCCTTAGCCGAGAGACCCAGTACTTC. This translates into CASSAPSGLSRETQYF.